This is a list of T cell receptor beta chains from one sample in a study of pediatric ulcerative colitis. Method: immunoSEQ multiplex PCR; TCRdb's copy keeps in-frame clones and lacks some. The repertoire holds 36,000 or so clones, with roughly 72% as singletons. The sample consisted of gut tissue. The receptors come from a boy younger than 18 with moderate ulcerative colitis. Both conserved end residues are part of each CDR3. The order of the fields is V gene, D gene, J gene, clone size, CDR3 protein, CDR3 DNA. The D gene is left open where the match is weak. Size is stated for part of the rows, as once, few or many counts, or as a class when the clone is expanded.

v_gene: TRBV28; d_gene: -; j_gene: TRBJ1-1; abundance: -; CDR3aa: CASSWARGDLTEAFF; CDR3nt: TGTGCCAGCAGTTGGGCGCGCGGGGACCTCACTGAAGCTTTCTTT
v_gene: TRBV11-2; d_gene: -; j_gene: TRBJ2-7; abundance: -; CDR3aa: CASSHRTRKEREQYF; CDR3nt: TGTGCCAGCAGCCACCGGACGAGAAAGGAACGCGAGCAGTACTTC
v_gene: TRBV10-3; d_gene: TRBD1; j_gene: TRBJ1-3; abundance: -; CDR3aa: CASWDRGSGNTIYF; CDR3nt: TGTGCCAGCTGGGACAGAGGCTCTGGAAACACCATATATTTT
v_gene: TRBV5-1; d_gene: TRBD2; j_gene: TRBJ2-1; abundance: once; CDR3aa: CASSRGTSGTPGYNEQFF; CDR3nt: TGCGCCAGCAGTCGCGGGACTAGCGGGACCCCGGGGTACAATGAGCAGTTCTTC
v_gene: TRBV18; d_gene: -; j_gene: TRBJ2-5; abundance: -; CDR3aa: CASSPGTEEETQYF; CDR3nt: TGTGCCAGCTCACCTGGGACTGAAGAAGAGACCCAGTACTTC
v_gene: TRBV2; d_gene: -; j_gene: TRBJ1-6; abundance: few; CDR3aa: CASSEESSYNSPLHF; CDR3nt: TGTGCCAGCAGTGAGGAGAGCTCCTATAATTCACCCCTCCACTTT
v_gene: TRBV7-6; d_gene: -; j_gene: TRBJ2-2; abundance: -; CDR3aa: CASSLALSSPEPTGELFF; CDR3nt: TGTGCCAGCAGCTTAGCCCTAAGCAGTCCAGAACCCACCGGGGAGCTGTTTTTT
v_gene: TRBV28; d_gene: -; j_gene: TRBJ2-7; abundance: once; CDR3aa: CASSRPGSPYEQYF; CDR3nt: TGTGCCAGCAGCCGACCGGGAAGCCCCTACGAGCAGTACTTC
v_gene: TRBV10-3; d_gene: TRBD1; j_gene: TRBJ2-5; abundance: -; CDR3aa: CAISAGTGDQETQYF; CDR3nt: TGTGCCATCAGTGCGGGCACAGGGGATCAAGAGACCCAGTACTTC
v_gene: TRBV6-1; d_gene: TRBD1; j_gene: TRBJ2-1; abundance: -; CDR3aa: CASSPPGTEYNEQFF; CDR3nt: TGTGCCAGCAGTCCCCCCGGGACAGAATACAATGAGCAGTTCTTC
v_gene: TRBV18; d_gene: -; j_gene: TRBJ2-4; abundance: -; CDR3aa: CASSPPSDLAKNIQYF; CDR3nt: TGTGCCAGCTCACCACCGTCAGACCTAGCCAAAAACATTCAGTACTTC
v_gene: TRBV2; d_gene: -; j_gene: TRBJ2-3; abundance: -; CDR3aa: CASSPITDTQYF; CDR3nt: TGTGCCAGCAGTCCCATTACAGATACGCAGTATTTT
v_gene: TRBV18; d_gene: TRBD2; j_gene: TRBJ2-1; abundance: -; CDR3aa: CASSPPNSGRRVNEQFF; CDR3nt: TGTGCCAGCTCACCACCGAATAGCGGGAGGAGGGTAAATGAGCAGTTCTTC
v_gene: TRBV19; d_gene: TRBD2; j_gene: TRBJ2-2; abundance: -; CDR3aa: CASSIGGANTGELFF; CDR3nt: TGTGCCAGTAGTATTGGGGGGGCGAACACCGGGGAGCTGTTTTTT
v_gene: TRBV27; d_gene: -; j_gene: TRBJ2-3; abundance: once; CDR3aa: CASSLVVGADTQYF; CDR3nt: TGTGCCAGCAGTTTAGTAGTTGGGGCAGATACGCAGTATTTT
v_gene: TRBV15; d_gene: -; j_gene: TRBJ2-5; abundance: -; CDR3aa: CATSRDVVETQYF; CDR3nt: TGTGCCACCAGCAGAGATGTCGTAGAGACCCAGTACTTC
v_gene: TRBV5-1; d_gene: TRBD2; j_gene: TRBJ2-5; abundance: -; CDR3aa: CASRLAGGPAETQYF; CDR3nt: TGCGCCAGCAGACTAGCGGGGGGCCCCGCAGAGACCCAGTACTTC
v_gene: TRBV7-3; d_gene: -; j_gene: TRBJ1-2; abundance: -; CDR3aa: CASSLDGNYGYTF; CDR3nt: TGTGCCAGCAGCTTGGACGGTAACTATGGCTACACCTTC
v_gene: TRBV7-9; d_gene: -; j_gene: TRBJ1-2; abundance: -; CDR3aa: CASSRGSNYGYTF; CDR3nt: TGTGCCAGCAGCCGTGGATCTAACTATGGCTACACCTTC
v_gene: TRBV6-4; d_gene: -; j_gene: TRBJ2-1; abundance: -; CDR3aa: CASSDSGRGEQFF; CDR3nt: TGTGCCAGCAGTGACTCGGGGAGAGGTGAGCAGTTCTTC
v_gene: TRBV5-1; d_gene: TRBD2; j_gene: TRBJ2-1; abundance: -; CDR3aa: CASSFIGGTNEQFF; CDR3nt: TGCGCCAGCAGCTTTATCGGGGGGACCAATGAGCAGTTCTTC
v_gene: TRBV29-1; d_gene: -; j_gene: TRBJ2-7; abundance: -; CDR3aa: CSVLVAAYEQYF; CDR3nt: TGCAGCGTTCTGGTAGCAGCCTACGAGCAGTACTTC
v_gene: TRBV6-1; d_gene: -; j_gene: TRBJ2-1; abundance: -; CDR3aa: CASRTSSYNEQFF; CDR3nt: TGTGCCAGCAGGACCTCCTCCTACAATGAGCAGTTCTTC
v_gene: TRBV5-1; d_gene: TRBD2; j_gene: TRBJ2-3; abundance: -; CDR3aa: CASSLGGRAGDTQYF; CDR3nt: TGCGCCAGCAGCTTGGGCGGGAGGGCCGGAGATACGCAGTATTTT
v_gene: TRBV30; d_gene: -; j_gene: TRBJ1-2; abundance: -; CDR3aa: CAWSLPPLVYGYTF; CDR3nt: TGTGCCTGGAGTTTGCCACCTCTTGTGTATGGCTACACCTTC
v_gene: TRBV28; d_gene: -; j_gene: TRBJ1-5; abundance: -; CDR3aa: CASSPPPNQPQHF; CDR3nt: TGTGCCAGCAGTCCACCACCGAATCAGCCCCAGCATTTT